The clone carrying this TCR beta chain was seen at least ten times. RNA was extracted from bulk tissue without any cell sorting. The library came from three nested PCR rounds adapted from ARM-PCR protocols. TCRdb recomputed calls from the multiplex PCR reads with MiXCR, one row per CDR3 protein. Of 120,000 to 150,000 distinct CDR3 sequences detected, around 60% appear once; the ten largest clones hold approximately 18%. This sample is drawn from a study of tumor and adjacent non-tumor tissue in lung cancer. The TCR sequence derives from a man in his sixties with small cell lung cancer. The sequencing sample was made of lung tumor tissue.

The chain's CDR3 is CASSPTGWKETQYF. In nucleotides, the CDR3 is TGTGCCAGCAGTCCGACAGGGTGGAAAGAGACCCAGTACTTC. This sequence joins TRBV12-3 or TRBV12-4 and TRBJ2-5; TRBD1 aligns across 7 bases. Germline trimming cut 5 bases from V and 3 bases from J; bases unmatched to any gene: 6. CDR3 length: 14 residues.